This is a list of T cell receptor beta chains from one sample in a study of vaccination and CD4 T cells after COVID-19. Antigen specificity for these receptors is unknown. Each CDR3 protein gets one entry after TCRdb re-called the PCR reads with MiXCR. The data hold 15,000 to 20,000 distinct CDR3 sequences, with 45% to 65% observed a single time. Sequencing was performed on cultured CD4+ T cells from blood, taken after SARS-CoV-2 vaccination. The source is a human donor with COVID-19. CDR3s include the opening cysteine and the closing phenylalanine or tryptophan. D genes are given only for firm matches. Clone size is stated in some rows and not others, as once, few, many or a class when expanded.

-	TRBV24-1	few	TRBJ1-1	TGTGCCACCAGTGATGGGGACGGGACAATTGAAGCTTTCTTT	CATSDGDGTIEAFF
-	TRBV19	-	TRBJ2-3	TGTGCCAGTAGGAACAGGGTGGGGACAGATACGCAGTATTTT	CASRNRVGTDTQYF
-	TRBV6-2/TRBV6-3	-	TRBJ2-5	TGTGCCAGCAGTTACTCTAAAGAGACCCAGTACTTC	CASSYSKETQYF
-	TRBV5-6	-	TRBJ2-1	TGTGCCAGCAGCTTATCGCCCCCGGCCCATAATGAGCAGTTCTTC	CASSLSPPAHNEQFF
-	TRBV2	-	TRBJ2-5	TGTGCCAGCAGTGGGGACTTGGGAGAGACCCAGTACTTC	CASSGDLGETQYF
TRBD2	TRBV5-1	once	TRBJ2-5	TGCGCCAGCAGCTTGAGCCCTAGCGGGGGGGCAAGAGAGACCCAGTACTTC	CASSLSPSGGARETQYF
TRBD1	TRBV28	-	TRBJ1-2	TGTGCCAGCATAAGGCCGGGACAGGGGGCTCGTGGCTACACCTTC	CASIRPGQGARGYTF
-	TRBV2	-	TRBJ1-6	TGTGCCAGCAGTGTGTTCGACCCCGAGAATTCACCCCTCCACTTT	CASSVFDPENSPLHF
TRBD1	TRBV7-8	few	TRBJ2-6	TGTGCCAGCAGCTCAATTCCGGGACAGGGTCTATCTGGGGCCAACGTCCTGACTTTC	CASSSIPGQGLSGANVLTF
-	TRBV10-3	-	TRBJ1-1	TGTGCCATCAGTGAGTCGTGGGGGGGTGGTGAAGCTTTCTTT	CAISESWGGGEAFF
-	TRBV28	-	TRBJ2-2	TGTGCCAGCAGTGGCACCGGGACATCGAACACCGGGGAGCTGTTTTTT	CASSGTGTSNTGELFF
TRBD1	TRBV19	few	TRBJ1-6	TGTGCCAGTAGTGAGCCGCTTGTGACAGGGCACTCCTATAATTCACCCCTCCACTTT	CASSEPLVTGHSYNSPLHF
-	TRBV6-1	-	TRBJ2-1	TGTGCCAGTAACTCCGGGGGGCCTTACAATGAGCAGTTCTTC	CASNSGGPYNEQFF
-	TRBV7-3	-	TRBJ2-3	TGTGCCAGCAGCTTACAGACCACAGATACGCAGTATTTT	CASSLQTTDTQYF
-	TRBV7-2	few	TRBJ1-6	TGTGCCAGCAGCCTCCCGAATTCACCCCTCCACTTT	CASSLPNSPLHF
-	TRBV20-1	-	TRBJ1-5	TGCAGTGCTAGAGAGGACAGAACCCAGCCCCAGCATTTT	CSAREDRTQPQHF
-	TRBV24-1	once	TRBJ2-2	TGTGCCACCAGTGACTATTTAGGGGGGGAGCTGTTTTTT	CATSDYLGGELFF
TRBD1	TRBV11-3	once	TRBJ2-1	TGTGCCAGCAGACGCGACAGGGTATACAATGAGCAGTTCTTC	CASRRDRVYNEQFF
-	TRBV20-1	-	TRBJ1-5	TGCAGTGCTAGCCGGGACGGCCCCCAGCATTTT	CSASRDGPQHF
TRBD1	TRBV6-1	-	TRBJ2-7	TGTGCCAGCAGACCAAGAAGGGACAGAACCTACGAGCAGTACTTC	CASRPRRDRTYEQYF
-	TRBV10-3	-	TRBJ1-2	TGTGCCATCAGTGAGATGGCAGGTGGCTACACCTTC	CAISEMAGGYTF
TRBD1	TRBV2	-	TRBJ2-7	TGTGCCAGCAGCGAAGACAGGGCAGGGACCTACGAGCAGTACTTC	CASSEDRAGTYEQYF
-	TRBV7-9	once	TRBJ2-6	TGTGCCAGCAGCTTCCGGGGAACTGGGGCCAACGTCCTGACTTTC	CASSFRGTGANVLTF
-	TRBV6-4	few	TRBJ2-1	TGTGCCAGCGGCCTAGCTGGGAATGAGCAGTTCTTC	CASGLAGNEQFF
-	TRBV28	-	TRBJ1-5	TGTGCCAGCGCCACGGGGGGCGGGCAGCCCCAGCATTTT	CASATGGGQPQHF
-	TRBV4-3	-	TRBJ1-2	TGCGCCAGCAGCCAAGAAGGACTTTCCGATGGCTACACCTTC	CASSQEGLSDGYTF
TRBD2	TRBV5-4	-	TRBJ2-1	TGTGCCAGCAGCTTACCCTTAGCGGGGGGGCGGCGCAATGAGCAGTTCTTC	CASSLPLAGGRRNEQFF
-	TRBV19	-	TRBJ2-2	TGTGCCAGTAGTAAGGGACAGAACACCGGGGAGCTGTTTTTT	CASSKGQNTGELFF
-	TRBV27	few	TRBJ1-5	TGTGCCAGCAGCGGTCAGCCCCAGCATTTT	CASSGQPQHF
-	TRBV10-1	-	TRBJ2-2	TGCGCCAGCAGTCACGGGGCGAACACCGGGGAGCTGTTTTTT	CASSHGANTGELFF
TRBD2	TRBV20-1	-	TRBJ2-2	TGCAGTGCTAGAGATTTTACTAGCGGTAACACCGGGGAGCTGTTTTTT	CSARDFTSGNTGELFF
-	TRBV12-3/TRBV12-4	-	TRBJ2-6	TGTGCCAGCAGTTTAATGGAATTCGGGGGATCCGCTGGGGCCAACGTCCTGACTTTC	CASSLMEFGGSAGANVLTF
TRBD1	TRBV11-2	few	TRBJ1-1	TGTGCCAGCAGCTTGGCAGGGGGCGGCACTGAAGCTTTCTTT	CASSLAGGGTEAFF
-	TRBV7-8	-	TRBJ2-3	TGTGCCAGCAGCTTAGATACGTCCTATAGCACAGATACGCAGTATTTT	CASSLDTSYSTDTQYF
TRBD2	TRBV20-1	few	TRBJ2-5	TGCAGTGCTAGAGATTCCCGGGGGGGCCGGGAGACCCAGTACTTC	CSARDSRGGRETQYF
-	TRBV5-8	-	TRBJ2-7	TGTGCCAGCAGCTTGAGCTCCTACGAGCAGTACTTC	CASSLSSYEQYF
-	TRBV6-1	-	TRBJ2-2	TGTGCCAGCCTAGGGAGAGGGAGTTTATACACCGGGGAGCTGTTTTTT	CASLGRGSLYTGELFF
-	TRBV30	-	TRBJ1-6	TGTGCCTGGAGGGGGGGGCAGGATAATTCACCCCTCCACTTT	CAWRGGQDNSPLHF
-	TRBV7-9	-	TRBJ1-1	TGTGCCAGCAGCTTAGATCAGTCCACTGAAGCTTTCTTT	CASSLDQSTEAFF
-	TRBV7-2	-	TRBJ2-5	TGTGCCAGCAGCCTTCTTCGGGGGTTGAGGAGGGAGACCCAGTACTTC	CASSLLRGLRRETQYF
TRBD2	TRBV20-1	-	TRBJ2-2	TGCAGTGCTTGGACTAGCGGGGGCGGGGAGCTGTTTTTT	CSAWTSGGGELFF
TRBD2	TRBV19	-	TRBJ2-7	TGTGCCAGTAGTAGGGGGACTACCCGATCGACCTACGAGCAGTACTTC	CASSRGTTRSTYEQYF